This TCR beta chain was captured by sequencing in a study of cytomegalovirus exposure and HLA in healthy donors. General observations from the study: Certain sequence variants were highly shared and formed a cluster, and this cluster was likely a sequencing artifact. Analysis was carried out at a later point, and it linked a missense DCLRE1C variant to TCR beta V- and J-gene trimming.

PCR primers comprised 60 Vbeta and 13 Jbeta primers. Per the authors' pipeline: Some 9.9 million of some 80 million unique TCR beta chains were shared, per a later count. The method was immunoSEQ multiplex PCR; TCRdb's version includes in-frame clones alone and lacks a portion of them. That table furnishes V, J and clone size, whereas the DNA furnished D and trimming. Of 100,000 to 120,000 clones listed, around 63% are singletons. About this clone: Its antigen is unidentified.

V lost 0 bases to trimming and J lost 2 bases; unmatched junction nucleotides: 10. The CDR3 has 18 amino acids. Looked up from germline, CDR1 is SGHRS and CDR2 is YFSETQ. The sequence was obtained from a man younger than 40 in good health and CMV-seronegative. The V call is TRBV5-1, the J call TRBJ2-3; 9 nucleotides align to TRBD2. The specimen was PBMCs. The CDR3: CASSLGDSGSLFTDTQYF. The CDR3 DNA sequence: TGCGCCAGCAGCTTGGGGGATAGCGGGAGCTTATTCACAGATACGCAGTATTTT.